The present TCR beta chain was sequenced within a study of shared clonotypes between healthy human individuals. Overall study: Researchers drew samples from a couple of women and a few men aged 18 to 49.

As regards this clone: The antigen remains unidentified.

Study-level findings and limits: Larger estimated richness was generally recorded for naive subsets relative to memory subsets. Sorted-subset samples were not fully sequenced, rarefaction indicated. The represented genetic and exposure-history diversity was limited by the small number of donors.

The table came from immunoSEQ multiplex PCR; TCRdb's copy has only in-frame clones and leaves some out. The sample includes 950,000 to 1,100,000 clones, about 84% seen only once; the top ten take roughly 0.61%. The receptor comes from a man younger than 35 in good health. Some clones in this sample may be carry-over from other donors' samples. Sequencing input: memory CD4+ T cells from PBMCs. The subset denotes: CD45RA-negative fraction.

The CDR3 DNA reads TGTGCCTGGAGTGTCCGCCCTATTACCCGGGAGACCCAGTACTTC. Translation gives CAWSVRPITRETQYF. The rearrangement joins TRBV30 to TRBJ2-5; D not resolved. Germline V CDR1 and CDR2: GTSNPN, SVGIG (reference sequence). The CDR3 sequence is 15 residues long. Trimming took off 0 bases at V and 5 bases at J, with 16 bases between the two ends. The whole variable domain, remainder taken from reference TRBV30 and TRBJ2-5, is SQTIHQWPATLVQPVGSPLSLECTVEGTSNPNLYWYRQAAGRGLQLLFYSVGIGQISSEVPQNLSASRPQDRQFILSSKKLLLSDSGFYLCAWSVRPITRETQYFGPGTRLLVL.